Below, 26 T cell receptor beta chains from the same sample are listed, as sequenced in a study of cytotoxic CD8 clonotypes in ibrutinib-treated CLL (dated by TCRdb to the early 2020s). The sample's time point, from its label and the paper: approximately 25 months on ibrutinib. To prepare the library, the immunoSEQ multiplex PCR assay was applied. TCRdb carries this immuneACCESS record with in-frame sequences only. Its versions omit some clonotypes, under half of them owing to an unresolved V gene in the studies checked, with the rest unexplained. This sample holds roughly 250,000 clones; 70% were observed only once. The ten largest clones capture about 16% of the sample. The sample in question was PBMCs, obtained after 24 months of ibrutinib treatment. The receptors stem from a human donor with chronic lymphocytic leukemia.

As DNA, the CDR3 is TGTGCCAGCAGTGACACTAAACCAGGGGGGAGACCGACCTATGGCTACACCTTC. Translation: CASSDTKPGGRPTYGYTF. This chain links TRBV25-1 with TRBJ1-2; 7 bases match TRBD1. This CDR3 is 18 amino acids long. With 3 bases clipped from V and 4 bases from J, the junction kept 17 bases outside the gene matches. The germline V gene encodes CDR1 MGHDK and CDR2 SYGVNS.

The chain has TRBV15 and TRBJ1-3, with D uncertain. The CDR3 spans 13 residues. The V gene's germline CDR1 is LNHNV and CDR2 YYDKDF (reference sequence). The V end was cut by 0 bases, the J end by 6 bases, with 6 bases between. The CDR3 coding sequence is TGTGCCACCAGCAGAGATTTTGAAAACACCATATATTTT. Its protein product is CATSRDFENTIYF.

This clone showed up just once. The chain couples TRBV6-5 to TRBJ2-1, with 11 bases aligning to TRBD1. The V segment lost 6 bases and the J segment 4 bases; nucleotides outside the gene matches: 2. Germline V gene data show CDR1 as MNHEY and CDR2 as SVGAGI. CDR3 length: 14 residues. The CDR3 DNA sequence: TGTGCCAGCAGACGGGACAGGGGGTACAATGAGCAGTTCTTC. Residues: CASRRDRGYNEQFF.

The chain is built from TRBV2 and TRBJ2-5; D is ambiguous. In germline, CDR1 is SNHLY, CDR2 FYNNEI. Trimming cost V 6 bases and J 0 bases, with 11 bases left between them. The CDR3 contains 14 residues. The CDR3 DNA reads TGTGCCAGCAGGCAAACAGCGAACCAAGAGACCCAGTACTTC. Its protein product is CASRQTANQETQYF.

The rearrangement joins TRBV5-4 to TRBJ1-2; D may be TRBD1 (5 bases). Germline CDR1 is SGHNT and CDR2 is YYREEE (reference sequence). V was clipped by 0 bases and J by 3 bases, with 18 bases between them. This CDR3 has 17 residues. The CDR3 loop is CASSLGIGGDGYYGYTF. CDR3 DNA sequence: TGTGCCAGCAGCTTGGGGATTGGGGGGGACGGTTACTATGGCTACACCTTC.

This clone was counted between two and nine times. This chain connects TRBV6-6 to TRBJ1-1; D is unresolved. The CDR3 loop spans 11 amino acids. Trimming took 5 bases from V and 7 from J, leaving 8 bases between them. Germline values: CDR1 MNHNY, CDR2 SVGAGI (reference sequence). CDR3 region: CASSPFSEAFF. The CDR3, as DNA: TGTGCCAGCAGTCCGTTCAGTGAAGCTTTCTTT.

V is TRBV7-6 and J is TRBJ1-5, with D possibly TRBD1 on 5 matching bases. V was cut by 1 base and J by 8 bases, with 9 bases left in between. The CDR3 is 13 amino acids. Germline CDR1 and CDR2: SGHVS and FNYEAQ. CDR3 in amino acids: CASSLGGVKPQHF. The DNA for the CDR3 is TGTGCCAGCAGCTTAGGGGGGGTCAAGCCCCAGCATTTT.

The chain couples TRBV7-2 to TRBJ2-3; 7 bases agree with TRBD1. This CDR3 is built from 13 residues. V was clipped by 5 bases and J by 4 bases; unmatched bases: 3. From germline, CDR1 is SGHTA and CDR2 FQGNSA. The CDR3 region is CASSPTGADTQYF. CDR3 nucleotide sequence: TGTGCCAGCAGCCCTACAGGGGCAGATACGCAGTATTTT.

This chain uses TRBV28 with TRBJ2-7; weak D call: TRBD2 (6 bases). CDR1 and CDR2 from the germline V gene are MDHEN and SYDVKM. The CDR3 extends over 16 amino acids. V dropped 6 bases and J dropped 2 bases, with 20 bases sitting between them. The CDR3, as DNA: TGTGCCAGCAGAACCTACCGGGACTCCGAGACCTACGAGCAGTACTTC. As protein: CASRTYRDSETYEQYF.

This clone has just a few counts. The rearrangement links TRBV18 to TRBJ1-2; D ambiguous. The ends were cut back, 3 bases at V and 8 bases at J, with 13 bases in the middle. Germline lookup yields CDR1 KGHSH and CDR2 LQKENI. This CDR3 region has 13 residues. As DNA, the CDR3 is TGTGCCAGCTCACCGGCTGAAGCGGACGGCTACACCTTC. As protein: CASSPAEADGYTF. The entire variable domain, with the rest obtained from reference TRBV18 and TRBJ1-2, is as follows: NAGVMQNPRHLVRRRGQEARLRCSPMKGHSHVYWYRQLPEEGLKFMVYLQKENIIDESGMPKERFSAEFPKEGPSILRIQQVVRGDSAAYFCASSPAEADGYTFGSGTRLTVV.

The CDR3 nucleotides are TGTGCCAGCAGCTCCCGGGCCCTCTCCCCCCAACAAGAGACCCAGTACTTC. It specifies CASSSRALSPQQETQYF. The V and J genes are TRBV13 and TRBJ2-5, with D unclear. The CDR3 is 17 residues long. CDR1 is PRHDT and CDR2 is FYEKMQ in the germline V gene (reference sequence). V shed 4 bases and J shed 2 bases, with 20 bases lying between them.

A word on this clone: This CDR3 is also generated by other DNA sequences in the sample. The gene calls are TRBV9 and TRBJ2-6; the D gene could be TRBD1 or TRBD2 (5 bases each). CDR3 length: 14 residues. V was trimmed by 2 bases and J by 2 bases, leaving 5 bases between them. Looked up from germline, CDR1 is SGDLS and CDR2 is YYNGEE. The CDR3: CASSVGAGANVLTF. Written as DNA, the CDR3 is TGTGCCAGCAGCGTGGGGGCTGGGGCCAACGTCCTGACTTTC.

The chain links TRBV5-4 to TRBJ2-5; perhaps TRBD1 as D (5 bases). With 0 bases removed from V and 5 bases from J, the gap between germline ends came to 11 bases. CDR1 and CDR2 from the germline V gene are SGHNT and YYREEE (reference sequence). The CDR3 is made up of 14 amino acids. CDR3 amino acids: CASSLASTVETQYF. In DNA, the CDR3 is TGTGCCAGCAGCTTGGCGTCGACAGTTGAGACCCAGTACTTC.

The table lists this clone with a few counts. The chain uses TRBV9 and TRBJ2-1; 8 bases fit TRBD2. The CDR3 runs to 16 residues. Germline V lookup: CDR1 SGDLS, CDR2 YYNGEE. V shed 7 bases and J 8 bases; nucleotides not matched to a gene: 17. For the CDR3, the DNA is TGTGCCAGCGGGTTGGGGACTAGTCCCTTTGGCGATGAGCAGTTCTTC. Translated, it gives CASGLGTSPFGDEQFF.

The CDR3 DNA follows: TGCGCCAGCAGCTTGATAAGGGCCCGGGAGCAGTACTTC. It is translated as CASSLIRAREQYF. This chain connects TRBV5-1 to TRBJ2-7; D not certain. Trimming shortened V by 1 base and J by 7 bases, and 12 bases separated the two germline ends. CDR3 length equals 13 residues. CDR1 is SGHRS, CDR2 YFSETQ, per germline.

This chain links TRBV30 with TRBJ2-2; D remains ambiguous. The ends were cut back, 0 bases at V and 7 bases at J, with 9 bases in the middle. Germline loops: CDR1 GTSNPN, CDR2 SVGIG (reference sequence). The CDR3 spans 13 residues. The CDR3 here is CAWSVQAGGELFF. The CDR3, as DNA: TGTGCCTGGAGTGTACAAGCAGGCGGGGAGCTGTTTTTT.

The V and J genes are TRBV6-1 and TRBJ2-1; D uncertain. CDR1 is MNHNS, CDR2 SASEGT, per germline. The CDR3 totals 13 residues. V lost 6 bases and J 4 bases, leaving 10 bases between the germline ends. The CDR3 is CASRTDPYNEQFF. In nucleotides, the CDR3 is TGTGCCAGCAGAACAGACCCTTACAATGAGCAGTTCTTC.

V usage is TRBV6-6 and J usage is TRBJ2-3; 9 bases align to TRBD1. J was trimmed by 3 bases and V by 8 bases; bases with no gene match: 6. Looked up from germline, CDR1 is MNHNY and CDR2 is SVGAGI (reference sequence). CDR3 length: 14 residues. The CDR3: CASRRTGETDTQYF. The CDR3 DNA follows: TGTGCCAGCCGACGGACAGGGGAAACAGATACGCAGTATTTT.

This clone was counted only a few times. This chain joins TRBV15 and TRBJ1-1; 10 bases line up with TRBD1. This CDR3 is built from 15 residues. Germline lookup yields CDR1 LNHNV and CDR2 YYDKDF (reference sequence). V lost 3 bases, J lost 11 bases, and 12 bases stayed unmatched. The CDR3 spells CATSRAGTGELGAFF. For the CDR3, the DNA is TGTGCCACCAGCAGGGCCGGGACAGGGGAATTAGGCGCTTTCTTT.

V and J are TRBV6-6 and TRBJ1-2; 9 bases fit TRBD1. Germline trimming cut 10 bases from V and 8 bases from J; bases unmatched to any gene: 8. Per the germline V gene, CDR1 is MNHNY and CDR2 is SVGAGI (reference sequence). This CDR3 is 12 amino acids long. The CDR3 DNA reads as TGTGCCACTGGGACAGGGCATGAAGGCTACACCTTC. Translated, it gives CATGTGHEGYTF.

The rearrangement links TRBV28 to TRBJ1-2; maybe TRBD1 (6 bases). Germline lookup yields CDR1 MDHEN and CDR2 SYDVKM. Trimming shortened V by 5 bases and J by 5 bases, and 15 bases separated the two germline ends. The CDR3 runs to 14 residues. The CDR3 bases are TGTGCCAGCAGTCCCCCCGGGGGGGCGTATGGCTACACCTTC. It translates to CASSPPGGAYGYTF.

V usage is TRBV7-2 and J usage is TRBJ2-7; D perhaps matches TRBD1 (6 bases). This CDR3 is 12 amino acids long. Germline lookup yields CDR1 SGHTA and CDR2 FQGNSA. Trimming removed 6 bases at V and 4 bases at J, with 10 bases between. The CDR3 nucleotides are TGTGCCAGCAGTAAACAGGGATACGAGCAGTACTTC. Translated: CASSKQGYEQYF.

V gene TRBV29-1 combines with J gene TRBJ2-1, with no clear D. The CDR3 is made up of 10 amino acids. Trimming took 3 bases from V and 7 from J, leaving 4 bases between them. Germline V lookup: CDR1 SQVTM, CDR2 ANQGSEA. The CDR3, as DNA: TGCAGCGTTGATGATAATGAGCAGTTCTTC. Protein sequence: CSVDDNEQFF.

The CDR3 bases are TGTGCCAGCTTTCCGGGACAGGGGCATGAAAAACTGTTTTTT. Protein sequence: CASFPGQGHEKLFF. The chain links TRBV28 to TRBJ1-4; 10 nucleotides match TRBD1. CDR1 and CDR2 from the germline V gene are MDHEN and SYDVKM. Germline trimming cut 8 bases from V and 6 bases from J; bases unmatched to any gene: 6. The CDR3 spans 14 residues.

This clone was observed a few times. V usage is TRBV30 and J usage is TRBJ2-7; D uncertain. The V end lost 7 bases, the J end lost 2 bases, and 12 bases lay between the germline ends. Germline CDR1 and CDR2: GTSNPN and SVGIG (reference sequence). The CDR3 has 12 residues. This chain's CDR3 is CASRTDTYEQYF. For the CDR3, the DNA is TGTGCCTCCCGGACCGATACCTACGAGCAGTACTTC.

The chain couples TRBV11-2 to TRBJ2-1, with D unclear. Trimming took 3 bases from V and 6 from J, leaving 6 bases between them. This CDR3 contains 12 residues. CDR1 and CDR2 (germline): SGHAT, FQNNGV. In DNA, the CDR3 is TGTGCCAGCAGCTTCGTCAGCAATGAGCAGTTCTTC. Residues: CASSFVSNEQFF. Looking up the rest from reference TRBV11-2 and TRBJ2-1 gives the full variable domain: EAGVAQSPRYKIIEKRQSVAFWCNPISGHATLYWYQQILGQGPKLLIQFQNNGVVDDSQLPKDRFSAERLKGVDSTLKIQPAKLEDSAVYLCASSFVSNEQFFGPGTRLTVL.